One and the same sample provided the 8 T cell receptor beta chains below, sequenced in a study of blood T cell repertoires in COVID-19. Only in-frame clones appear in the TCRdb table, and some are missing; sequencing was by immunoSEQ multiplex PCR. The profile shows 450,000 to 500,000 clones, 88% of them singletons. The sample taken for sequencing was PBMCs or T cells enriched from blood (not recorded which). Receptors were obtained from a woman aged 55-75 years who had recovered from COVID-19.

This clone has just one count. This chain uses TRBV6-5 with TRBJ2-7, with 7 positions matching TRBD1. This CDR3 contains 14 residues. Trimming at V came to 6 bases and at J to 2 bases, leaving 7 bases not matched to a gene. Germline loops: CDR1 MNHEY, CDR2 SVGAGI. The DNA of the CDR3 is TGTGCCAGCAGCGGACGACAGGGCACCTACGAGCAGTACGTC. Encoded protein: CASSGRQGTYEQYV.

This rearrangement joins TRBV2 to TRBJ1-6; the D is unclear. Looked up from germline, CDR1 is SNHLY and CDR2 is FYNNEI. Trimming shortened V by 4 bases and J by 7 bases, and 14 bases separated the two germline ends. This CDR3 comprises 15 residues. CDR3 sequence (DNA): TGTGCCAGCAGTGTCCGGGTATCATTGAATTCACCCCTCCACTTT. It is translated as CASSVRVSLNSPLHF.

The chain combines TRBV5-1 with TRBJ2-7, with 11 nucleotides matching TRBD1. This CDR3 region has 15 residues. The germline V gene has CDR1 SGHRS and CDR2 YFSETQ. Losses at the gene ends were 4 bases for V and 4 bases for J; bases not matched to a gene: 7. The CDR3 nucleotides are TGCGCCAGCAGCGCCGGACAGGGGGCACTTTACGAGCAGTACGTC. This encodes CASSAGQGALYEQYV.

This chain connects TRBV6-5 to TRBJ1-3; D unclear. Germline values: CDR1 MNHEY, CDR2 SVGAGI. The CDR3 has 13 residues. V was shortened by 1 base and J by 2 bases, with 3 bases between the two germline ends. CDR3 in amino acids: CASSYFTGNTIYF. CDR3 nucleotide sequence: TGTGCCAGCAGTTACTTCACTGGAAACACCATATATTTT.

The chain links TRBV2 to TRBJ1-5; tentatively, D is TRBD1 (6 bases). This CDR3 is built from 20 residues. The germline V gene has CDR1 SNHLY and CDR2 FYNNEI. V dropped 8 bases and J dropped 2 bases, with 31 bases sitting between them. CDR3 region: CASGGGRLANRDRGNQPQHF. The CDR3 DNA reads TGTGCCAGCGGGGGGGGAAGACTCGCGAACAGGGACCGTGGCAATCAGCCCCAGCATTTT.

The J gene is TRBJ2-5, the V gene TRBV12-3 or TRBV12-4, with D tentatively TRBD2 (6 bases). Trimming shortened V by 6 bases and J by 3 bases, and 11 bases separated the two germline ends. This CDR3 is built from 13 residues. The CDR3 sequence is CASRTTREETQYF. CDR3 nucleotides: TGTGCCAGCAGGACGACTAGAGAAGAGACCCAGTACTTC.

The chain links TRBV5-6 to TRBJ2-1, with D perhaps TRBD1 (6 bases). V dropped 3 bases and J dropped 15 bases, with 13 bases sitting between them. The germline CDR1 and CDR2 sequences are SGHDT and YYEEEE. This CDR3 region has 11 residues. The CDR3 DNA is TGTGCCAGCAGCTCCGGACAGTATCCGTTCTTC. It encodes CASSSGQYPFF.

This rearrangement joins TRBV10-3 to TRBJ2-7; TRBD1 agrees at 7 bases. The length of the CDR3 is 17 residues. The ends lost 2 bases at V and 5 bases at J; junction bases unmatched: 15. In germline, CDR1 is ENHRY, CDR2 SYGVKD. The CDR3 DNA reads as TGTGCCATCAGTGAGGACAGGGCCCCCACCCTGGGCAACGAGCAGTACGTC. Translating gives CAISEDRAPTLGNEQYV.